The 8 T cell receptor beta chains given below trace back to one sample, sequenced in a study of OX40 agonist ivuxolimab in advanced cancers. Libraries were prepared by immunoSEQ multiplex PCR; TCRdb keeps only in-frame clonotypes and omits some of them. The repertoire holds more than 90,000 clones, with under 85% as singletons. Here the sequenced sample was CD4+ or CD8+ T cells sorted from blood, taken in a trial of the OX40 agonist ivuxolimab. These receptors originate from an adult with an advanced solid tumor such as melanoma, head and neck, liver or kidney cancer.

V is TRBV7-9 and J is TRBJ1-1; 8 bases line up with TRBD1. This CDR3 is built from 13 residues. Germline trimming cut 4 bases from V and 4 bases from J; bases unmatched to any gene: 2. Per the germline V gene, CDR1 is SEHNR and CDR2 is FQNEAQ (reference sequence). The CDR3 spells CASSYGTGTEAFF. The DNA of the CDR3 is TGTGCCAGCAGCTACGGGACAGGCACTGAAGCTTTCTTT.

The V gene is TRBV5-1, the J gene TRBJ2-5; D remains unclear. The CDR3 length is 13 residues. V was trimmed by 1 base and J by 5 bases, leaving 9 bases between them. Germline V lookup: CDR1 SGHRS, CDR2 YFSETQ. The CDR3: CASSLSIRETQYF. The CDR3 DNA follows: TGCGCCAGCAGCTTGAGCATTAGGGAGACCCAGTACTTC.

The chain links TRBV20-1 to TRBJ2-1; D possibly corresponds to TRBD2 (6 bases). Per germline, CDR1 DFQATT and CDR2 SNEGSKA (reference sequence). The ends were cut back, 6 bases at V and 6 bases at J, with 9 bases in the middle. The CDR3 contains 11 residues. The CDR3, as DNA: TGCAGTGCGGCCGGGGGCAATGAGCAGTTCTTC. It specifies CSAAGGNEQFF.

CDR3 sequence (DNA): TGTGCCAGCAGCTTGGATTTGGGGGAGACCCAGTACTTC. Translated: CASSLDLGETQYF. The V and J genes are TRBV7-7 and TRBJ2-5; D unresolved. The CDR3 consists of 13 residues. The germline gives CDR1 SSHAT, CDR2 FNYEAQ (reference sequence). Trimming took off 3 bases at V and 5 bases at J, with 10 bases between the two ends. Looking up the rest from reference TRBV7-7 and TRBJ2-5 gives the full variable domain: GAGVSQSPRYKVTKRGQDVTLRCDPISSHATLYWYQQALGQGPEFLTYFNYEAQPDKSGLPSDRFSAERPEGSISTLTIQRTEQRDSAMYRCASSLDLGETQYFGPGTRLLVL.

The table lists this clone with a count of one. The V call is TRBV10-3, the J call TRBJ2-3; 15 nucleotides agree with TRBD2. The junction had 6 bases not matched to a gene; V was cut back by 0 bases and J by 2 bases. Germline V gene data show CDR1 as ENHRY and CDR2 as SYGVKD. This CDR3 comprises 19 residues. The CDR3 nucleotides read TGTGCCATCAGTGAGTCGACGGGACTAGCGGGGGGCCACACAGATACGCAGTATTTT. This translates into CAISESTGLAGGHTDTQYF.

CDR3 DNA sequence: TGTGCCAGCAGTGAAGTGGCTCCGGGACAGGGGGCGCAGTACTTC. The encoded protein is CASSEVAPGQGAQYF. This sequence joins TRBV2 and TRBJ2-4; 12 positions match TRBD1. The V gene end was trimmed by 1 base and the J gene end by 13 bases; junction bases not matched to a gene: 8. CDR1 and CDR2 from the germline V gene are SNHLY and FYNNEI. The CDR3 runs 15 residues. The full variable domain, in which reference TRBV2 and TRBJ2-4 provide the parts outside the CDR3, is EPEVTQTPSHQVTQMGQEVILRCVPISNHLYFYWYRQILGQKVEFLVSFYNNEISEKSEIFDDQFSVERPDGSNFTLKIRSTKLEDSAMYFCASSEVAPGQGAQYFGAGTRLSVL.

The genes are TRBV9 and TRBJ1-2; 7 positions agree with TRBD1. Germline values: CDR1 SGDLS, CDR2 YYNGEE. The CDR3 length is 14 residues. J gave up 3 bases and V 3 bases, and 5 bases lay outside the gene matches. In nucleotides, the CDR3 is TGTGCCAGCAGCGCAAGGGGGCAAGACTATGGCTACACCTTC. This codes for CASSARGQDYGYTF.

The rearrangement uses TRBV19 and TRBJ1-5, with no clear D. V was clipped by 1 base and J by 5 bases, with 6 bases between them. This CDR3 spans 13 amino acids. CDR1 is LNHDA, CDR2 SQIVND, per germline (reference sequence). CDR3 in amino acids: CASSIAVDQPQHF. CDR3 nucleotides: TGTGCCAGTAGTATAGCTGTGGATCAGCCCCAGCATTTT.